The rows below give T cell receptor beta chains drawn from one sample of a study of cytomegalovirus exposure and HLA in healthy donors. Some clones are missing from TCRdb's copy, which holds only in-frame ones; the method was immunoSEQ multiplex PCR. The sample has 110,000 to 150,000 clones, roughly four fifths seen once. The sequenced sample was PBMCs. The receptors were sampled from a woman aged 40 to 50 in good health and CMV-seronegative. Each CDR3 is given with its conserved first and last residue. Fields, in order: D gene, CDR3 length, J gene, V gene, CDR3 protein. The D gene is left open where the match is weak.

-,14,TRBJ1-5,TRBV27,CASSFGPEGRAQHF
TRBD2,15,TRBJ2-3,TRBV7-9,CASSFSGGAEDTQYF
-,13,TRBJ1-4,TRBV6-1,CASSETGGQKLFF
-,14,TRBJ2-3,TRBV6-1,CASSSDRPTDTQYF
TRBD1,16,TRBJ1-2,TRBV7-9,CASSLPQGGDRDGYTF
-,17,TRBJ2-6,TRBV15,CATSRTVLSSGANVLTF
TRBD1,16,TRBJ1-2,TRBV9,CASSVGTGLYLDGYTF
TRBD1,16,TRBJ1-2,TRBV28,CASSPRPGQGNYGYTF
-,13,TRBJ1-1,TRBV13,CASSQGSWTEAFF
-,14,TRBJ2-7,TRBV10-3,CAISTEVLGAEQYF
-,13,TRBJ1-4,TRBV7-2,CASSLQGNEKLFF
-,15,TRBJ2-1,TRBV21-1,CASNDRGPGYNEQFF
-,15,TRBJ1-3,TRBV6-1,CASSEGRDSGNTIYF
-,13,TRBJ1-5,TRBV2,CASAKSGNQPQHF
-,16,TRBJ1-3,TRBV7-6,CASSLEARLARNTIYF
-,15,TRBJ2-3,TRBV7-9,CASSLGMGATDTQYF
-,16,TRBJ1-6,TRBV5-4,CASSSGTLSGGSPLHF
TRBD1,15,TRBJ1-6,TRBV7-2,CASSLRGTGGSPLHF
-,13,TRBJ1-6,TRBV6-5,CASSYSENSPLHF
-,14,TRBJ1-6,TRBV9,CASSVGQGYSPLHF
TRBD1,15,TRBJ1-2,TRBV6-5,CASSYQGGWDYGYTF
TRBD2,19,TRBJ2-1,TRBV5-1,CASSLVGSGGLVSSSEQFF
-,16,TRBJ2-3,TRBV4-3,CASSQERTGGTDTQYF
-,15,TRBJ2-7,TRBV19,CASSMEGSFSYEQYF
TRBD2,18,TRBJ2-3,TRBV4-3,CASSQGLPSGGFTDTQYF
TRBD2,19,TRBJ2-1,TRBV5-1,CASSLVSLSAGGLLDEQFF
TRBD2,15,TRBJ2-5,TRBV5-4,CASSLAGGPRETQYF
TRBD1,13,TRBJ1-1,TRBV29-1,CSVATRGDGEAFF
-,14,TRBJ1-2,TRBV6-5,CASSYSGELYGYTF
-,14,TRBJ1-4,TRBV6-1,CASTSKATNEKLFF
TRBD2,15,TRBJ2-1,TRBV9,CASSVGRGAYNEQFF
TRBD1,14,TRBJ1-6,TRBV7-9,CASSRGTGHSPLHF
-,14,TRBJ2-5,TRBV5-1,CASSPGVEQETQYF
TRBD1,15,TRBJ1-6,TRBV7-2,CASSYRDRRNSPLHF
-,15,TRBJ1-4,TRBV5-5,CASSLIQATNEKLFF
-,16,TRBJ2-3,TRBV9,CASSFTEASRTDTQYF
TRBD1,12,TRBJ1-2,TRBV6-1,CASRGTGFGYTF
-,17,TRBJ2-2,TRBV6-1,CASSEALGQLNTGELFF
TRBD2,14,TRBJ2-3,TRBV2,CASLLAGHTDTQYF
TRBD2,17,TRBJ2-1,TRBV7-6,CASSLDLSGVWGNEQFF
-,15,TRBJ1-2,TRBV27,CASSLSIREIYGYTF
TRBD1,13,TRBJ2-1,TRBV5-4,CASSLETGNEQFF
-,16,TRBJ1-6,TRBV27,CASSRNRAYYNSPLHF
-,15,TRBJ1-2,TRBV4-1,CASSQVTGSNYGYTF
TRBD2,16,TRBJ2-2,TRBV15,CATSRTSGGFRGELFF
TRBD2,17,TRBJ2-1,TRBV7-6,CASSLDTGGYSYNEQFF
-,20,TRBJ1-5,TRBV27,CASSFSVVVRTYHSNQPQHF
TRBD1,15,TRBJ1-5,TRBV12-5,CASGLGDRENQPQHF
-,16,TRBJ2-2,TRBV7-2,CASSSTGIANTGELFF
-,14,TRBJ2-5,TRBV11-3,CASSSNGGQETQYF
TRBD1,14,TRBJ2-2,TRBV5-4,CASSSRQGGGELFF
-,14,TRBJ1-2,TRBV7-3,CASSLTAPGYGYTF
-,12,TRBJ1-4,TRBV19,CASSPDIEKLFF
TRBD1,16,TRBJ1-2,TRBV9,CASSTTGQGRLYGYTF
-,15,TRBJ1-1,TRBV9,CASSSTPGGVGPSFF